These 29 T cell receptor beta chains share one sample of origin, sequenced in a study of technical replicates of blood from several donors (dated by TCRdb to about 2017). The library was generated by the immunoSEQ multiplex PCR assay. In its TCRdb copy, this immuneACCESS table keeps in-frame sequences only and misses some clones. Where compared with another copy, unresolved V genes explain less than half of these, and the others have no known cause. Counted in this sample were approximately 70,000 clones; 95% of them appeared once. Jointly, the top ten make up more than 0.2% of the sample. Sequencing input: T cells isolated from PBMCs. Receptors were obtained from a human donor in good health.

The rearrangement links TRBV5-1 to TRBJ2-3; D is unresolved. This CDR3 spans 16 amino acids. The germline gives CDR1 SGHRS, CDR2 YFSETQ. Trimming took off 4 bases at V and 2 bases at J, with 17 bases between the two ends. DNA for the CDR3: TGCGCCAGCAGCGATAAAGCCCGACTGGTCACAGATACGCAGTATTTT. Translated, it gives CASSDKARLVTDTQYF.

The chain links TRBV11-2 to TRBJ1-1; unclear D gene. The germline V gene has CDR1 SGHAT and CDR2 FQNNGV. The CDR3 length is 12 residues. V lost 5 bases to trimming and J lost 8 bases, with 12 bases between them. CDR3 loop: CASSAGSREAFF. The CDR3 DNA reads TGTGCCAGCAGCGCCGGGAGCCGAGAAGCTTTCTTT.

The V call is TRBV6-5, the J call TRBJ2-1, with D perhaps TRBD2 (6 bases). CDR3 length equals 15 residues. The ends were cut back, 7 bases at V and 6 bases at J, with 19 bases in the middle. In germline, CDR1 is MNHEY, CDR2 SVGAGI. The CDR3, as DNA: TGTGCCAGCAATCGGGGACTTATCCCTTCCAATGAGCAGTTCTTC. Amino acid sequence: CASNRGLIPSNEQFF.

The chain employs TRBV7-6 and TRBJ1-1, with D possibly TRBD1 on 5 matching bases. Trimming removed 5 bases from V and 0 bases from J, with 10 bases in between. This CDR3 contains 14 residues. Germline assignment: CDR1 SGHVS and CDR2 FNYEAQ. CDR3 nucleotide sequence: TGTGCCAGCAGCGACGACAGCTTGAACACTGAAGCTTTCTTT. It yields the protein CASSDDSLNTEAFF.

The CDR3 sequence: CASSQERAGASYNEQFF. The CDR3 bases are TGCGCCAGCAGCCAAGAAAGGGCGGGGGCCTCCTACAATGAGCAGTTCTTC. This chain joins TRBV4-1 and TRBJ2-1; D might be TRBD2 (7 bases). The V gene lost 0 bases and the J gene lost 0 bases, with 12 bases spanning the gap. The CDR3 contains 17 residues. CDR1 and CDR2 (germline): MGHRA, YSYEKL.

This chain connects TRBV11-2 to TRBJ1-2; 7 bases map to TRBD1. This CDR3 comprises 14 residues. Germline CDR1 and CDR2: SGHAT and FQNNGV. V trimming: 6 bases; J trimming: 1 base; junction bases outside the gene matches: 5. CDR3 DNA sequence: TGTGCCAGCAGATCCCCAGGGGGTAACTATGGCTACACCTTC. Amino acid sequence: CASRSPGGNYGYTF.

The CDR3 nucleotides are TGTGCCAGCAGTCTAAGGGGTGGGAAGACTGAAGCTTTCTTT. Its translation: CASSLRGGKTEAFF. The J gene is TRBJ1-1, the V gene TRBV28; D possibly corresponds to TRBD1 (5 bases). The germline CDR1 and CDR2 sequences are MDHEN and SYDVKM. The CDR3 consists of 14 residues. Between the trimmed V and J ends, which lost 5 bases and 5 bases, there was a span of 15 bases.

The chain links TRBV10-2 to TRBJ1-2, with a possible D match to TRBD1 (5 bases). In germline, CDR1 is WSHSY, CDR2 SAAADI. This CDR3 region has 12 residues. V was pared by 2 bases and J by 8 bases, with 9 bases between. The CDR3 region has the DNA TGCGCCAGCAGTGAGCCGGAGGGGGGCTACACCTTC. Translating gives CASSEPEGGYTF.

This clone came up once. This rearrangement joins TRBV2 to TRBJ2-3, with D possibly TRBD2 on 5 matching bases. CDR1 is SNHLY and CDR2 is FYNNEI in the germline V gene. Trimming stripped 7 bases from V and 0 bases from J, with 11 bases between. This CDR3 comprises 14 residues. The CDR3 loop reads CASTPGGSTDTQYF. The DNA of the CDR3 is TGTGCCAGCACCCCGGGCGGGAGCACAGATACGCAGTATTTT.

This clone was counted a single time. V gene TRBV10-2 combines with J gene TRBJ1-2, with D hard to call. Germline V lookup: CDR1 WSHSY, CDR2 SAAADI. V lost 6 bases and J lost 1, with 15 bases in between. The CDR3 spans 15 residues. CDR3 sequence: CASRGARYLNYGYTF. CDR3 in DNA: TGCGCCAGCAGGGGAGCTAGATATCTTAACTATGGCTACACCTTC.

This chain's CDR3 is CASGSNYGYTF. CDR3 coding DNA: TGCGCCAGCGGCTCGAACTATGGCTACACCTTC. The rearrangement joins TRBV5-1 to TRBJ1-2; D remains ambiguous. This CDR3 has 11 amino acids. Germline assignment: CDR1 SGHRS and CDR2 YFSETQ. With 7 bases removed from V and 2 bases from J, the gap between germline ends came to 6 bases.

This chain connects TRBV14 to TRBJ2-7; no clear D gene. The CDR3 has 14 residues. Germline V CDR1 and CDR2: SGHDN, FVKESK. The V end lost 0 bases, the J end lost 2 bases, and 8 bases lay between the germline ends. The CDR3 reads CASSQETPTYEQYF. CDR3 nucleotide sequence: TGTGCCAGCAGCCAAGAGACACCTACCTACGAGCAGTACTTC.

The rearrangement links TRBV6-1 to TRBJ1-1; possibly TRBD1 for D (6 bases). Trimming cost V 2 bases and J 5 bases, with 12 bases left between them. This CDR3 spans 14 amino acids. Germline V gene lookup returns CDR1 MNHNS and CDR2 SASEGT. The CDR3 here is CASSEKFRGTEAFF. The CDR3 DNA is TGTGCCAGCAGTGAAAAATTTAGGGGGACTGAAGCTTTCTTT.

CDR3 amino acids: CASGVEDNPYEQYF. The DNA of the CDR3 is TGTGCCAGCGGCGTAGAGGACAACCCCTACGAGCAGTACTTC. The chain carries TRBV6-5 and TRBJ2-7; TRBD1 is a possible D gene (5 bases). The CDR3 contains 14 residues. In germline, CDR1 is MNHEY, CDR2 SVGAGI. Trimming removed 8 bases at V and 2 bases at J, with 16 bases between.

The chain joins TRBV4-2 to TRBJ2-4, with 11 bases fitting TRBD2. Trimming took 0 bases from V and 8 from J; bases not matched to a gene: 18. This CDR3 spans 20 amino acids. The germline V gene has CDR1 LGHNA and CDR2 YNFKEQ. In DNA, the CDR3 is TGTGCCAGCAGCCAAGAAAGGGGGACTAGCGGCTACACAAGGGGAGACATTCAGTACTTC. Protein product: CASSQERGTSGYTRGDIQYF.

The chain combines TRBV6-5 with TRBJ2-1; TRBD2 might be the D (5 bases). The V gene lost 7 bases and the J gene lost 5 bases, with 15 bases spanning the gap. Per germline, CDR1 MNHEY and CDR2 SVGAGI. The CDR3 runs 14 residues. CDR3 loop: CASKPGNSNNEQFF. The DNA for the CDR3 is TGTGCCAGCAAGCCGGGGAACTCGAACAATGAGCAGTTCTTC.

This clone was counted a single time. The chain uses TRBV28 and TRBJ1-5, with D hard to call. Germline values: CDR1 MDHEN, CDR2 SYDVKM. The ends were cut back, 7 bases at V and 3 bases at J, with 13 bases in the middle. The length of the CDR3 is 14 residues. CDR3 amino acids: CASIPGRSNQPQHF. DNA of the CDR3: TGTGCCAGCATCCCCGGTCGCTCCAATCAGCCCCAGCATTTT.

The chain uses TRBV6-5 and TRBJ1-4; no clear D gene. V lost 0 bases, J lost 0 bases, and 8 bases lay in between. Germline CDR1 and CDR2: MNHEY and SVGAGI. The CDR3 contains 16 residues. CDR3: CASSYSFTATNEKLFF. In nucleotides, the CDR3 is TGTGCCAGCAGTTACTCGTTTACAGCAACTAATGAAAAACTGTTTTTT.

The chain recombines TRBV5-1 with TRBJ2-3; no reliable D call. V was shortened by 0 bases and J by 4 bases, with 9 bases between the two germline ends. The CDR3 consists of 14 residues. CDR1 and CDR2 (germline): SGHRS, YFSETQ. The CDR3 DNA sequence: TGCGCCAGCAGCTTGGGTACAGATTCAGATACGCAGTATTTT. It translates to CASSLGTDSDTQYF.

The chain carries TRBV19 and TRBJ2-1; TRBD1 matches 8 bases. The ends lost 3 bases at V and 8 bases at J; junction bases unmatched: 6. This CDR3 is built from 14 residues. Germline V CDR1 and CDR2: LNHDA, SQIVND (reference sequence). The CDR3 DNA sequence: TGTGCCAGTAGTATGGACAGGGTTACGGATGAGCAGTTCTTC. It encodes CASSMDRVTDEQFF.

The rearrangement uses TRBV12-5 and TRBJ1-2; the D is unclear. The CDR3 consists of 14 residues. Trimming took off 3 bases at V and 0 bases at J, with 8 bases between the two ends. CDR1 LGHNT and CDR2 FRNRAP come from the germline V gene. For the CDR3, the DNA is TGTGCTAGTGGTTTCGGTAGCACTAACTATGGCTACACCTTC. It specifies CASGFGSTNYGYTF. Full variable domain (remainder filled in from reference TRBV12-5 and TRBJ1-2): DARVTQTPRHKVTEMGQEVTMRCQPILGHNTVFWYRQTMMQGLELLAYFRNRAPLDDSGMPKDRFSAEMPDATLATLKIQPSEPRDSAVYFCASGFGSTNYGYTFGSGTRLTVV.

The V gene is TRBV27, the J gene TRBJ2-5, with TRBD2 matching over 14 bases. The junction had 8 bases not matched to a gene; V was cut back by 5 bases and J by 0 bases. Germline V gene lookup returns CDR1 MNHEY and CDR2 SMNVEV (reference sequence). This CDR3 region has 18 residues. CDR3 nucleotides: TGTGCCAGCAGTCCCCGGACTAGCGGGAGGCAGTACCAAGAGACCCAGTACTTC. It codes for CASSPRTSGRQYQETQYF.

This chain links TRBV4-1 with TRBJ2-2, with D maybe TRBD2 (6 bases). The CDR3 length is 17 residues. CDR1 is MGHRA, CDR2 YSYEKL, per germline. The V end lost 2 bases, the J end lost 5 bases, and 18 bases lay between the germline ends. CDR3 DNA sequence: TGCGCCAGCAGCCAATGGGGCGGGACGCTAGTAACCGGGGAGCTGTTTTTT. Residues: CASSQWGGTLVTGELFF.

The table lists this clone with a count of one. The chain uses TRBV5-8 and TRBJ1-5; no definite D call. The CDR3 runs to 15 residues. Between the trimmed V and J ends, which lost 2 bases and 7 bases, there was a span of 16 bases. The germline V gene has CDR1 SGHTS and CDR2 YDEGEE. The CDR3: CASSLRPLGRQPQHF. The CDR3 DNA reads as TGTGCCAGCAGCTTAAGACCATTGGGGAGGCAGCCCCAGCATTTT. Complete variable domain (other parts from reference TRBV5-8 and TRBJ1-5): EAGVTQSPTHLIKTRGQQATLRCSPISGHTSVYWYQQALGLGLQFLLWYDEGEERNRGNFPPRFSGRQFPNYSSELNVNALELEDSALYLCASSLRPLGRQPQHFGDGTRLSIL.

This chain connects TRBV15 to TRBJ2-1, with D unresolved. This CDR3 is built from 14 residues. V was cut by 0 bases and J by 4 bases, with 7 bases left in between. Germline V CDR1 and CDR2: LNHNV, YYDKDF (reference sequence). CDR3 in DNA: TGTGCCACCAGCAGAGAGACACCTTACAATGAGCAGTTCTTC. This encodes CATSRETPYNEQFF.

This clone was seen once. V is TRBV28 and J is TRBJ1-2; no firm D call. The ends were cut back, 5 bases at V and 0 bases at J, with 13 bases in the middle. The CDR3 sequence is 15 residues long. Germline assignment: CDR1 MDHEN and CDR2 SYDVKM. In DNA form, the CDR3 reads TGTGCCAGCAGTACCAGGATCCGTCCTAACTATGGCTACACCTTC. The encoded protein is CASSTRIRPNYGYTF.

The chain joins TRBV19 to TRBJ2-7; TRBD1 matches 7 bases. The ends lost 4 bases at V and 4 bases at J; junction bases unmatched: 19. Germline CDR1 and CDR2: LNHDA and SQIVND (reference sequence). The CDR3 is made up of 18 amino acids. In DNA, the CDR3 is TGTGCCAGTAGTACCGGAGAGACAGGGTACGGACCAACGTACGAGCAGTACTTC. Translating gives CASSTGETGYGPTYEQYF.

This chain joins TRBV28 and TRBJ2-6, with 7 bases identical to TRBD1. The germline V gene has CDR1 MDHEN and CDR2 SYDVKM. The CDR3 consists of 17 residues. The J segment lost 0 bases and the V segment lost 4 bases, leaving 6 bases of the junction unmatched. The CDR3 bases are TGTGCCAGCAGTTCACCAGGGGGACACTCTGGGGCCAACGTCCTGACTTTC. It encodes CASSSPGGHSGANVLTF.

The DNA for the CDR3 is TGTGCCAGCAGTTACCCCTCGGGATGGCCCTTCTTT. Amino acid sequence: CASSYPSGWPFF. The chain employs TRBV6-6 and TRBJ1-1; no firm D call. The length of the CDR3 is 12 residues. V was clipped by 2 bases and J by 14 bases, with 15 bases between them. Germline loops: CDR1 MNHNY, CDR2 SVGAGI (reference sequence).